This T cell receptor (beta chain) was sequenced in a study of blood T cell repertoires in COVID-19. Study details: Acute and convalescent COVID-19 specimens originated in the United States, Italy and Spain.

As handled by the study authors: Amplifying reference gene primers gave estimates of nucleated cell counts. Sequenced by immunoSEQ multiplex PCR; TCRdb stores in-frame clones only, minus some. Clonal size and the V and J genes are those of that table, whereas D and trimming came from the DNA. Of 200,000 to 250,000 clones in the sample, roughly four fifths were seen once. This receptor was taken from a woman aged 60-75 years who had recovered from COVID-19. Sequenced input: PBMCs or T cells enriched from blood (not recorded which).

The CDR3 DNA is TGTGCCAGCTCAAACCGGGACATCTCATTGAACACTGAAGCTTTCTTT. Translation gives CASSNRDISLNTEAFF. The chain recombines TRBV18 with TRBJ1-1; tentative D call: TRBD1 (6 bases). This CDR3 has 16 residues. Germline V gives CDR1 KGHSH, CDR2 LQKENI. The V end was cut by 5 bases, the J end by 0 bases, with 16 bases between.